This entry lists 11 T cell receptor beta chains sequenced from one sample in a study of T-cell memory formation after mild COVID-19. TCRdb analysed the 5' RACE reads with MiXCR anew, one entry per CDR3 protein. The top ten clones hold more than 10% of a sample with approximately 570,000 distinct CDR3 sequences, under 20% of them seen once. The specimen sequenced was PBMCs or a T cell subset sorted from them (not recorded which). These receptors came from an adult woman who had mild COVID-19 (a few samples of this study predate the infection). Cell type and time point are not known.

This clonotype occurred a few times. The chain couples TRBV3-1 to TRBJ2-7; D remains unclear. V gave up 0 bases and J gave up 5 bases, with 17 bases separating them. Per germline, CDR1 LGHDT and CDR2 YNNKEL (reference sequence). CDR3 length: 16 residues. CDR3 region: CASSQEYGSGAHEQYF. The DNA for the CDR3 is TGTGCCAGCAGCCAAGAATATGGGTCAGGTGCCCACGAGCAGTACTTC.

This clonotype was seen many times. V and J are TRBV29-1 and TRBJ2-1, with TRBD2 matching over 8 bases. Germline lookup yields CDR1 SQVTM and CDR2 ANQGSEA. The CDR3 spans 15 residues. With V trimmed by 5 bases and J by 8 bases, 14 bases remained unmatched. Here the CDR3 DNA reads TGCAGCGTTTCGGGGTCCAGCGGGGGTAGGGATGAGCAGTTCTTC. Translating it yields CSVSGSSGGRDEQFF.

In its sample, this clonotype was seen a few times. This rearrangement joins TRBV20-1 to TRBJ2-1; D uncertain. This CDR3 has 15 residues. The germline V gene encodes CDR1 DFQATT and CDR2 SNEGSKA (reference sequence). Trimming removed 2 bases from V and 0 bases from J, with 11 bases in between. CDR3 coding DNA: TGCAGTGCTAGAACGGGCGGTCCCTCCTACAATGAGCAGTTCTTC. This encodes CSARTGGPSYNEQFF.

A few counts support this clonotype. The V gene is TRBV7-9, the J gene TRBJ1-2; D not certain. The CDR3 has 14 amino acids. Looked up from germline, CDR1 is SEHNR and CDR2 is FQNEAQ (reference sequence). V lost 8 bases and J lost 7, with 20 bases in between. The CDR3 DNA is TGTGCCAGCCGGGGAGGCGCTTCGTCTTTTGGCTACACCTTC. It codes for CASRGGASSFGYTF.

The chain recombines TRBV4-1 with TRBJ2-3; 9 bases fit TRBD2. The V segment lost 1 base and the J segment 6 bases; nucleotides outside the gene matches: 11. CDR3 length: 17 amino acids. CDR1 is MGHRA and CDR2 is YSYEKL in the germline V gene. The CDR3 loop is CASSQGAMREGSDTQYF. The CDR3 nucleotides read TGCGCCAGCAGCCAAGGGGCGATGCGGGAGGGTAGCGATACGCAGTATTTT.

This clonotype has only a few counts. This rearrangement joins TRBV9 to TRBJ2-6; D remains unclear. V lost 0 bases, J lost 0 bases, and 4 bases lay in between. Germline CDR1 SGDLS, CDR2 YYNGEE. The CDR3 consists of 15 residues. CDR3 nucleotide sequence: TGTGCCAGCAGCGTAGTTGGCTCTGGGGCCAACGTCCTGACTTTC. This sequence encodes CASSVVGSGANVLTF.

V and J are TRBV2 and TRBJ1-2, with D maybe TRBD1 (5 bases). The CDR3 is 13 residues long. Germline V CDR1 and CDR2: SNHLY, FYNNEI. Trimming pared 4 bases from V and 4 bases from J, leaving 10 bases between. This CDR3 is CASSGGGTYGYTF. The CDR3 coding sequence is TGTGCCAGCAGTGGGGGGGGGACCTATGGCTACACCTTC.

A few counts support this clonotype. V usage is TRBV4-2 and J usage is TRBJ2-6, with 7 bases identical to TRBD2. The V gene's germline CDR1 is LGHNA and CDR2 YNFKEQ. This CDR3 is built from 17 residues. J gave up 0 bases and V 0 bases, and 2 bases lay outside the gene matches. The CDR3 region is CASSQDPGGSGANVLTF. Written as DNA, the CDR3 is TGTGCCAGCAGCCAAGATCCGGGAGGCTCTGGGGCCAACGTCCTGACTTTC.

This chain uses TRBV15 with TRBJ2-7; no reliable D call. CDR1 LNHNV and CDR2 YYDKDF come from the germline V gene (reference sequence). The CDR3 spans 14 residues. The V and J ends lost 2 bases and 0 bases respectively, with 8 bases between them. The CDR3 sequence is CATSRRLSSYEQYF. The CDR3 nucleotides are TGTGCCACCAGCAGAAGACTTAGCTCCTACGAGCAGTACTTC.

This clonotype was counted only a few times. The genes are TRBV7-2 and TRBJ1-3; D gene uncertain. There are 15 residues in the CDR3. The germline V and J ends were trimmed by 1 base and 0 bases, with 7 bases remaining between them. Germline V gene lookup returns CDR1 SGHTA and CDR2 FQGNSA. The CDR3: CASSLVEVSGNTIYF. CDR3 nucleotide sequence: TGTGCCAGCAGCTTAGTAGAGGTCTCTGGAAACACCATATATTTT.

J is TRBJ2-3 and V is TRBV30; tentative D call: TRBD1 (6 bases). The germline CDR1 and CDR2 sequences are GTSNPN and SVGIG (reference sequence). This CDR3 spans 14 amino acids. Trimming took 2 bases from V and 6 from J, leaving 15 bases between them. The CDR3 DNA reads TGTGCCTGGAGTACGCAGGGGCGAGGGGATACGCAGTATTTT. It translates to CAWSTQGRGDTQYF.